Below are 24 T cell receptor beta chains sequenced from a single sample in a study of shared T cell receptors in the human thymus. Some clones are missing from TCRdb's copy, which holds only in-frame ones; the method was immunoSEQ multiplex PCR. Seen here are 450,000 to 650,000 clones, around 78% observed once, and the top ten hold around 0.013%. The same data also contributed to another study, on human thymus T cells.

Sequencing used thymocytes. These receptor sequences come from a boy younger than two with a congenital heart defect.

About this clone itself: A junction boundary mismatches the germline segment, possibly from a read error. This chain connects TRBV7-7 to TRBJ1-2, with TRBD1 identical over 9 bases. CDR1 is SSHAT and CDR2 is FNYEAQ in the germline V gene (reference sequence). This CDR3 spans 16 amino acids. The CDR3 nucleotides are TGTGCTAGCAGCTGGCCCTTAGGACAGGGGTACGGGGGCTACACCTTC. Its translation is CASSWPLGQGYGGYTF.

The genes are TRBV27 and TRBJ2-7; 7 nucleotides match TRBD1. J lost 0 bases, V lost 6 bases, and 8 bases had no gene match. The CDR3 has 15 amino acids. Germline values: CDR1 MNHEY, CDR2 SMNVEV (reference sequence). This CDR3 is CASRTMTGSSYEQYF. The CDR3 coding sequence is TGTGCCAGCAGAACAATGACAGGGAGCTCCTACGAGCAGTACTTC.

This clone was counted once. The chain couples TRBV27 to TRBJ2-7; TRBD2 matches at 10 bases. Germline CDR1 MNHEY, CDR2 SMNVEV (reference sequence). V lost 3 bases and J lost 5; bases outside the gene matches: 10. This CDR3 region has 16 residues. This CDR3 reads CASSFLASGSRDEQYF. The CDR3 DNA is TGTGCCAGCAGTTTCCTGGCTAGCGGGAGTAGGGACGAGCAGTACTTC.

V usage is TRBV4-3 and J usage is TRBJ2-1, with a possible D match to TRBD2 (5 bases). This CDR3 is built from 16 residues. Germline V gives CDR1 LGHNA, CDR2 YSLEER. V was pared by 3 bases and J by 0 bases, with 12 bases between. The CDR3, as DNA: TGCGCCAGCAGCCAGGAACCGGGATTCTCCTACAATGAGCAGTTCTTC. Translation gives CASSQEPGFSYNEQFF.

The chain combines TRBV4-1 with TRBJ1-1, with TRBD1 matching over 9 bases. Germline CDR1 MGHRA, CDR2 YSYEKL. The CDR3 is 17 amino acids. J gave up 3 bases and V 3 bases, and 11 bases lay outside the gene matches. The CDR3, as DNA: TGCGCCAGCAGCCAGGGGTACAGGGGGCCGGCGTACACTGAAGCTTTCTTT. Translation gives CASSQGYRGPAYTEAFF.

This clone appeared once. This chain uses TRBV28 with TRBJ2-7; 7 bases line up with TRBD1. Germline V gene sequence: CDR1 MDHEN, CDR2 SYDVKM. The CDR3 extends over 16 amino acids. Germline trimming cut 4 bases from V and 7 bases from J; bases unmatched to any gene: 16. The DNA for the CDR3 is TGTGCCAGCAGTTCCCTGGCCGCGGCAGGGGGACAAGAGCAGTACTTC. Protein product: CASSSLAAAGGQEQYF.

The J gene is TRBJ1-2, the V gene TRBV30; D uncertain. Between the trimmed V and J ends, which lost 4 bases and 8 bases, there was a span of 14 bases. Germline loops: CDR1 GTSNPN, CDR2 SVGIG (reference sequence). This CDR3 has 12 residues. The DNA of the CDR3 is TGTGCCTGGAAATCCCCCCTGCGCGGCTACACCTTC. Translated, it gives CAWKSPLRGYTF.

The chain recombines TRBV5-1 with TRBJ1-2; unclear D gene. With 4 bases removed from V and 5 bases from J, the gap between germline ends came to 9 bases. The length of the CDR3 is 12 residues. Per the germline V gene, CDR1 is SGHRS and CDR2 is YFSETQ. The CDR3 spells CASSPGEYGYTF. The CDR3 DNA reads TGCGCCAGCAGCCCGGGAGAATATGGCTACACCTTC. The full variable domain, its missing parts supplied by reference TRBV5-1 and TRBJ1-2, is KAGVTQTPRYLIKTRGQQVTLSCSPISGHRSVSWYQQTPGQGLQFLFEYFSETQRNKGNFPGRFSGRQFSNSRSEMNVSTLELGDSALYLCASSPGEYGYTFGSGTRLTVV.

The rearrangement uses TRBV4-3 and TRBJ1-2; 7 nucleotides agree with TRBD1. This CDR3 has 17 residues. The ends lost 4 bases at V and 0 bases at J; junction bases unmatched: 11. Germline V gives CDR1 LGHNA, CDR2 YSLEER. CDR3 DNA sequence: TGCGCCAGCAGCCGAAAAGTCCTCGGGACAGCTAACTATGGCTACACCTTC. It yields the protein CASSRKVLGTANYGYTF.

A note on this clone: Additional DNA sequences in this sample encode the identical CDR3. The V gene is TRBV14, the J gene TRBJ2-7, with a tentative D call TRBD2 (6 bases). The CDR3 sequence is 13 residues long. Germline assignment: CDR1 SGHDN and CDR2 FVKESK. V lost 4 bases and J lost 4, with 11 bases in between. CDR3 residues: CASSRREPYEQYF. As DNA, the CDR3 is TGTGCCAGCAGCCGCCGGGAGCCATACGAGCAGTACTTC.

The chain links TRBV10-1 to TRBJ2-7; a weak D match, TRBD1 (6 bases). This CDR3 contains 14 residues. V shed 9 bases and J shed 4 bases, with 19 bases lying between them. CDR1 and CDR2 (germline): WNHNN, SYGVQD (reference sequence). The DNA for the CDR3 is TGCGCCAGGAAAACCGGGCCTAGGGGGTACGAGCAGTACTTC. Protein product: CARKTGPRGYEQYF.

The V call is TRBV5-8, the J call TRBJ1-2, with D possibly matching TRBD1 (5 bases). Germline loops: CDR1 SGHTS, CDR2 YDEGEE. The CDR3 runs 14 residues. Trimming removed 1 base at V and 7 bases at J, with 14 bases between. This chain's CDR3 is CASSLRLREGGYTF. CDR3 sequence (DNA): TGTGCCAGCAGCTTGCGGCTCAGGGAGGGTGGCTACACCTTC.

This CDR3 is CASRSPATYEQYF. In DNA, the CDR3 is TGTGCCAGCAGAAGTCCAGCGACCTACGAGCAGTACTTC. V is TRBV7-2 and J is TRBJ2-7; D is unresolved. Germline values: CDR1 SGHTA, CDR2 FQGNSA. The V gene lost 6 bases and the J gene lost 2 bases, with 11 bases spanning the gap. This CDR3 contains 13 residues.

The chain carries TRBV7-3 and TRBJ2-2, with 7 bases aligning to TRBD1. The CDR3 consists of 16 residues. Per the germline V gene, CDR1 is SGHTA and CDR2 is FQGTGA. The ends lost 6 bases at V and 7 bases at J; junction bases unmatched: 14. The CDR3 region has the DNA TGTGCCAGCAGTTCAGGATCGGGCAGGGGGATCGGGGAGCTGTTTTTT. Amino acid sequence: CASSSGSGRGIGELFF.

The CDR3 sequence: CASSSSSRRGVAYEQYF. The CDR3 bases are TGTGCCAGCAGCTCCAGCTCCAGGCGGGGGGTAGCCTACGAGCAGTACTTC. The chain is built from TRBV7-2 and TRBJ2-7, with TRBD2 matching 8 bases. CDR3 size: 17 residues. Unmatched junction bases numbered 13, after V lost 4 bases and J lost 2 bases. Germline V CDR1 and CDR2: SGHTA, FQGNSA.

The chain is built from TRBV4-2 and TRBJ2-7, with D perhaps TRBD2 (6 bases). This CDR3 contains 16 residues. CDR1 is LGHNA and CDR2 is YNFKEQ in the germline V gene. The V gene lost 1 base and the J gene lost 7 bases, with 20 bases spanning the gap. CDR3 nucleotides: TGTGCCAGCAGCCAAGTCCCCCGGGCGGGGCGGGTGGAGCAGTACTTC. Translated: CASSQVPRAGRVEQYF.

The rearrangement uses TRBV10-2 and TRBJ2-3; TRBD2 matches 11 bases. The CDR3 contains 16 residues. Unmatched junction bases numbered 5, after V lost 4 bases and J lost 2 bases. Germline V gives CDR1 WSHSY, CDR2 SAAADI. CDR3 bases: TGCGCCAGCAGTGGGACTAGCGGGCGGACCACAGATACGCAGTATTTT. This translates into CASSGTSGRTTDTQYF.

The CDR3 loop reads CASSPSTGQGSYNEQFF. CDR3 sequence (DNA): TGTGCCAGCAGTCCCTCGACAGGACAGGGGTCCTACAATGAGCAGTTCTTC. The V gene is TRBV28, the J gene TRBJ2-1, with TRBD1 matching 9 bases. V lost 5 bases, J lost 1 base, and 9 bases stayed unmatched. Germline V lookup: CDR1 MDHEN, CDR2 SYDVKM. CDR3 size: 17 residues.

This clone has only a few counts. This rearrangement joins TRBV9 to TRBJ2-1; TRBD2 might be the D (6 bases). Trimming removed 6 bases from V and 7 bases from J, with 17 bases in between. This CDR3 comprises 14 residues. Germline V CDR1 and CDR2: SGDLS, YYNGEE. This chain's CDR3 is CASTQVGGANEQFF. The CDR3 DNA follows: TGTGCCAGCACCCAGGTGGGAGGCGCTAATGAGCAGTTCTTC. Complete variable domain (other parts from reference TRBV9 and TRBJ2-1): DSGVTQTPKHLITATGQRVTLRCSPRSGDLSVYWYQQSLDQGLQFLIQYYNGEERAKGNILERFSAQQFPDLHSELNLSSLELGDSALYFCASTQVGGANEQFFGPGTRLTVL.

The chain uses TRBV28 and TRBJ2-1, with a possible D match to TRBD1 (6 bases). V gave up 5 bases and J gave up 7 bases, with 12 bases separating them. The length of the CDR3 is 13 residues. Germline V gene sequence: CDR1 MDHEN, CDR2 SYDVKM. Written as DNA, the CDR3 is TGTGCCAGCAGTCCCCAGGGGCGAAATGAGCAGTTCTTC. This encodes CASSPQGRNEQFF.

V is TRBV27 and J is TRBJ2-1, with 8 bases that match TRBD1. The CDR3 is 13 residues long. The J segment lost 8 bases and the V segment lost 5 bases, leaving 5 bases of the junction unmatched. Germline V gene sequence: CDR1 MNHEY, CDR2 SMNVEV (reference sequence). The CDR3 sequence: CASSRETGDEQFF. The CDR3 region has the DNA TGTGCCAGCAGTCGAGAGACAGGGGATGAGCAGTTCTTC.

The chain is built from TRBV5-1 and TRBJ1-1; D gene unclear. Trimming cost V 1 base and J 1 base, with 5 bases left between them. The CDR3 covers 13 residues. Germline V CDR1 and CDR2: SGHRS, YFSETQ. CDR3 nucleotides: TGCGCCAGCAGCTTGAACAAGAACACTGAAGCTTTCTTT. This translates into CASSLNKNTEAFF. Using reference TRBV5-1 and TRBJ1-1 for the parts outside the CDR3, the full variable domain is KAGVTQTPRYLIKTRGQQVTLSCSPISGHRSVSWYQQTPGQGLQFLFEYFSETQRNKGNFPGRFSGRQFSNSRSEMNVSTLELGDSALYLCASSLNKNTEAFFGQGTRLTVV.

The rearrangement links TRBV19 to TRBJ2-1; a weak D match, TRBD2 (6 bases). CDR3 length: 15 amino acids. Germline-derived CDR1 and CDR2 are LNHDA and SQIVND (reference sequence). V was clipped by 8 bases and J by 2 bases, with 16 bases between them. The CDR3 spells CASGRGSPPYNEQFF. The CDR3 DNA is TGTGCCAGTGGCCGGGGGAGCCCACCCTACAATGAGCAGTTCTTC.

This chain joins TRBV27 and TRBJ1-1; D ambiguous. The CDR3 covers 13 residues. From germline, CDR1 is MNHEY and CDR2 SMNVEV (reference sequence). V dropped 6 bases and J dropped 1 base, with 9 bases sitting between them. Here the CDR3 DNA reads TGTGCCAGCAGCGTTACAGAGAACACTGAAGCTTTCTTT. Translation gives CASSVTENTEAFF.